This T cell receptor (beta chain) was captured in a study of coeliac disease (dated by TCRdb to between 2021 and 2024). Describing the broader study: Because high-resolution HLA typing was not available, biased TRBV7-2 usage was examined as a proof of principle. The study applied next-generation sequencing of rearranged TRB and TRG CDR3 regions to small intestinal lymphocyte fractions from coeliac and non-coeliac patients. The study was aimed at characterising TR repertoires of small intestinal T cells in active, refractory type I and gluten-free-diet-treated coeliac disease. TRB sequencing succeeded for samples from just over 26 subjects, including roughly 25 paired bulk unsorted intraepithelial and lamina propria cell samples. A total of about 30 patients were included in the full study, of whom about 22 had serologically confirmed coeliac disease and 8 were controls with non-small intestinal disorders.

Library method: the immunoSEQ multiplex PCR assay. Using reverse primers that targeted J gene segments together with forward primers that targeted V gene segments, the TR loci were amplified in a multiplexed PCR. Amplified CDR3 regions were sequenced on the Illumina HiSeq System. The original pipeline was this. To strip out PCR and sequencing errors and collapse the data into unique sequences, a nearest-neighbour algorithm merged closely related reads. Each repertoire was summarised by clonality and by T cell density, with T cell density defined as TR molecules per amount of genomic DNA input. CDR3 amino acid sequences present in at least 80% of unsorted samples were defined as public TRs and were then tested for differential abundance between coeliac and control samples. Each lamina propria sample was queried against a list of under 250 published gliadin-specific TRB sequences. Kruskal-Wallis tests followed by Dunn post-tests were used to test for differences in clonality and density between disease groups. TCRdb obtained this table from immuneACCESS and retained in-frame rearrangements with V and J assigned. These tables miss some clones; where compared with another copy, unresolved V genes account for less than half of the shortfall, and the remainder is unexplained. V and J calls and clone size are as listed in that table; D and trimming were resolved from the DNA. This sample lists some 4,000 clones; 50% to 60% were detected once. Of the sample, 5.7% is held by the ten largest clones.

Note on this clone: Its antigen is currently not known. No per-base quality is available; no much larger clone lies one base away.

Cells were frozen in liquid nitrogen in DMSO/FBS as aliquots of fewer than 600,000 cells, with a single aliquot from each fraction going to sequencing. All 30 or so patients in the study underwent endoscopy and small intestinal biopsy. Lamina propria cells were released by collagenase digestion of the biopsy tissue left over after intraepithelial cell isolation. The Qiagen DNeasy blood extraction kit was used to extract genomic DNA from the frozen unsorted cell fractions. The germline V gene encodes CDR1 MDHEN and CDR2 SYDVKM. The CDR3 goes from the cysteine to the phenylalanine over 15 residues. Here the CDR3 DNA is all that survives: 45 bases in frame from base 1. The germline V end is reduced by 6 bases and the J end by 5 bases; junction bases left unmatched: 8. Study-wide findings and limitations: Lower clonality than in controls was observed in the TRB and TRG repertoires of active coeliac intraepithelial and lamina propria samples, suggesting that diverse T cells were recruited. Published gliadin-specific TRB sequences appeared in about 50% of the 18 coeliac lamina propria samples but only 1 of 6 controls. High-purity fractions were not obtained when intraepithelial cells were separated from lamina propria cells, so cross-contamination between compartments was possible. In the authors' view, the approach was unsuitable for unbiased detection of gliadin-specific T cells, since gliadin-specific T cells are scarce and rarely shared between patients. TRB repertoires were found to be largely private, with most amino acid sequences unique to one sample, and no significant difference in V-gene usage was found between disease groups.

Sequenced: lymphocytes from the gut lamina propria. The cell subset or site tag for this specimen amounts to: lamina propria cell (LPC) fraction of small intestinal biopsy. The TCR originated in a man aged 70 or older without celiac disease. The rearrangement joined TRBV28 to TRBJ1-2; 11 central nucleotides agree with TRBD1. The sequence in DNA is TGTGCCAGCAGCCCGGAGGACAGGGGGCATTATGGCTACACCTTC. Protein translation: CASSPEDRGHYGYTF.